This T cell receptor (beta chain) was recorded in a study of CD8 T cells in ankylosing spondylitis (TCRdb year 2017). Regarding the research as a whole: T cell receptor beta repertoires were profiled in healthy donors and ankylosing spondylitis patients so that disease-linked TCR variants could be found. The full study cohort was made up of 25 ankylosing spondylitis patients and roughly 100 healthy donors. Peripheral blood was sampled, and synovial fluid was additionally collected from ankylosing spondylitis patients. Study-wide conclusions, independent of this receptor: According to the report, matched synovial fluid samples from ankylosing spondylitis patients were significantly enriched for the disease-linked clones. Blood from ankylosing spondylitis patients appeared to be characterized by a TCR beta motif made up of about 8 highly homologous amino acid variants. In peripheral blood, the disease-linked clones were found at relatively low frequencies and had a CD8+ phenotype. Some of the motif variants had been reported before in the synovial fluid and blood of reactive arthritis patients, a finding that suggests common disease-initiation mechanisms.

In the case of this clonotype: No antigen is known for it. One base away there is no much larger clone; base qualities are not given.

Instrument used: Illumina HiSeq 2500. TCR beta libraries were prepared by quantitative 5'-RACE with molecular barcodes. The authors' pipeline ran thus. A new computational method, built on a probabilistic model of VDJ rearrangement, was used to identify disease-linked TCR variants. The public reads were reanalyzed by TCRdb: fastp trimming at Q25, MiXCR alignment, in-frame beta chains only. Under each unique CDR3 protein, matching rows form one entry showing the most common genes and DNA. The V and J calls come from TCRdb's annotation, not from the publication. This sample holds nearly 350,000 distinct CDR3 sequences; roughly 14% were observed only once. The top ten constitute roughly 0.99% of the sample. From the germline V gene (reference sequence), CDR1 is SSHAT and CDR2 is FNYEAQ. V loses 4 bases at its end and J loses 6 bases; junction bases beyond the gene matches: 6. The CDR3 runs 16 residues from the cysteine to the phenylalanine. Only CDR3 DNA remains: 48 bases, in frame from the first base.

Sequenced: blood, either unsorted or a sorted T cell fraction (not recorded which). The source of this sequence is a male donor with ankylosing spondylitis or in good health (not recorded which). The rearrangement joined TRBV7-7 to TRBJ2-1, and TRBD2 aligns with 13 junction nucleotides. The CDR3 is CASSSGLAGTANEQFF. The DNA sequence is TGTGCCAGCAGCTCGGGACTAGCGGGGACAGCCAATGAGCAGTTCTTC. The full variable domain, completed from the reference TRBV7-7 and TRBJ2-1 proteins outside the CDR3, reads GAGVSQSPRYKVTKRGQDVTLRCDPISSHATLYWYQQALGQGPEFLTYFNYEAQPDKSGLPSDRFSAERPEGSISTLTIQRTEQRDSAMYRCASSSGLAGTANEQFFGPGTRLTVL.